This T cell receptor beta chain was documented in a study of control samples from healthy donors and cancer patients. The assay was immunoSEQ multiplex PCR, and TCRdb's table has in-frame clones only and misses some. The table includes approximately 6,600 clones, around three quarters detected once. The source is a male donor with melanoma. What was sequenced was formalin-fixed, paraffin-embedded tissue.

The CDR3 DNA reads TGTGCCAGTAGTTCGGTACACGGGCGGCCCTATGGCTACACCTTC. As protein: CASSSVHGRPYGYTF. This sequence joins TRBV19 and TRBJ1-2; D is unclear. Germline CDR1 LNHDA, CDR2 SQIVND (reference sequence). This CDR3 has 15 amino acids. V lost 5 bases, J lost 4 bases, and 17 bases lay in between.